The sequence of this T cell receptor (beta chain) was determined in a study of radiotherapy plus CTLA-4 blockade in lung cancer. The CDR3 sequence is 15 residues long. The J segment lost 6 bases and the V segment lost 1 base, leaving 8 bases of the junction unmatched. Germline V gene lookup returns CDR1 KGHSH and CDR2 LQKENI. Sequencing used immunoSEQ multiplex PCR; TCRdb keeps in-frame clones, though not all of them. The table has roughly 77,000 clones, nearly 75% seen once. Turning to this clone: Its target is unknown.

Study-wide findings and caveats: Subsequent to radiotherapy plus ipilimumab, tumor-derived TCR clones underwent expansion in blood.

The chain joins TRBV18 to TRBJ1-1, with 7 bases matching TRBD1. This TCR derives from a human donor with non-small cell lung cancer whose response to radiotherapy plus ipilimumab could not be evaluated. Sequencing used peripheral blood, obtained from a patient treated with radiotherapy plus ipilimumab. The CDR3: CASSPLAGGYSEAFF. In DNA, the CDR3 is TGTGCCAGCTCACCACTCGCAGGGGGTTATTCTGAAGCTTTCTTT.